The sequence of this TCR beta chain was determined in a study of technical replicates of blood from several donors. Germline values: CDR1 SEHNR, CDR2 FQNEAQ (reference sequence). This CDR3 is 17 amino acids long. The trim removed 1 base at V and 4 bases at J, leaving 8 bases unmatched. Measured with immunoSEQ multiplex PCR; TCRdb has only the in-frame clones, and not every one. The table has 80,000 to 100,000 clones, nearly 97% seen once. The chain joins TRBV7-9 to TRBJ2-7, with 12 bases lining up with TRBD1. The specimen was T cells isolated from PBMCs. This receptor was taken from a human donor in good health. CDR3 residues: CASSLGGTGQGAYEQYF. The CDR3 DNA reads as TGTGCCAGCAGCTTAGGGGGGACGGGACAGGGGGCTTACGAGCAGTACTTC.